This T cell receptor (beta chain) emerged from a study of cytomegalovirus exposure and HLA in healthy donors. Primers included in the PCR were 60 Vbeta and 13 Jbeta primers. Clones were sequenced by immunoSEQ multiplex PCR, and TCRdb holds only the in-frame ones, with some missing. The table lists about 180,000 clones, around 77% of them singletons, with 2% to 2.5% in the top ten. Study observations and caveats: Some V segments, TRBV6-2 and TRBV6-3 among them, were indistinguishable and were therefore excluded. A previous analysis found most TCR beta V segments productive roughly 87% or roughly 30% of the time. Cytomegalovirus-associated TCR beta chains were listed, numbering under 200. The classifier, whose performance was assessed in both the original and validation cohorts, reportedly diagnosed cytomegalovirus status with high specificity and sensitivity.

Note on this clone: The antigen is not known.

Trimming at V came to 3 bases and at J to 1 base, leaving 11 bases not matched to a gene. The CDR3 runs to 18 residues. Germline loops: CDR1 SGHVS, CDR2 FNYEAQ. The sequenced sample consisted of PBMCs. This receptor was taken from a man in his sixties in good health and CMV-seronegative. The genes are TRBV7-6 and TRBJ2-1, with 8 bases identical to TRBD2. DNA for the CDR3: TGTGCCAGCAGCTTTTCGGGGGGTAGCGGGGCGTCCTACAATGAGCAGTTCTTC. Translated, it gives CASSFSGGSGASYNEQFF.